A single sample is the source of the 19 T cell receptor beta chains below, sequenced in a study of blood T cell repertoires in COVID-19. Sequenced by immunoSEQ multiplex PCR; TCRdb stores in-frame clones only, minus some. The sample yields 200,000 to 250,000 clones, about 88% seen once. The specimen was peripheral blood. These receptors all come from a woman aged 45-65 years with COVID-19, enrolled during active disease.

This clone has a handful of counts. This rearrangement joins TRBV4-1 to TRBJ1-3, with D possibly matching TRBD1 (5 bases). V lost 3 bases, J lost 0 bases, and 15 bases lay in between. CDR1 is MGHRA and CDR2 is YSYEKL in the germline V gene. The CDR3 has 17 residues. CDR3 nucleotides: TGCGCCAGCAGCCAGAGACAGCCTGTTAACTCTGGAAACACCATATATTTT. Amino acid sequence: CASSQRQPVNSGNTIYF.

The chain recombines TRBV28 with TRBJ2-7; 9 bases are shared with TRBD2. Germline values: CDR1 MDHEN, CDR2 SYDVKM. The V and J ends lost 11 bases and 0 bases, in that order; junction bases with no gene match: 8. The CDR3 is 14 amino acids. The DNA for the CDR3 is TGTGCCGCGCGGCGGGGGGGGGACTCCTACGAGCAGTACTTC. Translating it yields CAARRGGDSYEQYF.

The V call is TRBV19, the J call TRBJ1-2; unclear D gene. Germline lookup yields CDR1 LNHDA and CDR2 SQIVND (reference sequence). V was cut by 7 bases and J by 9 bases, with 12 bases left in between. CDR3 length equals 11 residues. CDR3 sequence (DNA): TGTGCCAGTACCTCCGGAGTTAGCTACACCTTC. This sequence encodes CASTSGVSYTF.

This clone was recorded only once. The V call is TRBV5-1, the J call TRBJ2-1, with a weak D call TRBD2 (5 bases). Trimming pared 2 bases from V and 7 bases from J, leaving 16 bases between. Germline V lookup: CDR1 SGHRS, CDR2 YFSETQ. This CDR3 contains 15 residues. Here the CDR3 reads CASSFVVGPGNEQFF. For the CDR3, the DNA is TGCGCCAGCAGCTTCGTTGTAGGCCCGGGGAATGAGCAGTTCTTC.

This sequence joins TRBV2 and TRBJ2-3; D may be TRBD2 (6 bases). Germline V gives CDR1 SNHLY, CDR2 FYNNEI. V gave up 6 bases and J gave up 2 bases, with 12 bases separating them. CDR3 length equals 14 residues. CDR3 nucleotide sequence: TGTGCCAGCAGAAAGGAGGGATTCACAGATACGCAGTATTTT. It specifies CASRKEGFTDTQYF.

The chain combines TRBV2 with TRBJ1-2, with 9 bases aligning to TRBD1. Germline values: CDR1 SNHLY, CDR2 FYNNEI. After removal of 3 bases from V and 6 bases from J, the junction contained 11 bases not matched to a gene. This CDR3 spans 16 amino acids. The CDR3 region is CASSEPWGDRVNGYTF. DNA for the CDR3: TGTGCCAGCAGTGAGCCGTGGGGGGACAGGGTTAATGGCTACACCTTC.

The chain joins TRBV6-2 or TRBV6-3 to TRBJ2-7, with a tentative D call TRBD2 (6 bases). Trimming pared 0 bases from V and 2 bases from J, leaving 20 bases between. From germline, CDR1 is MNHEY and CDR2 SVGEGT. The CDR3 runs 18 residues. Here the CDR3 reads CASSYSKAPHGGAYEQYF. The CDR3 nucleotides are TGTGCCAGCAGTTACTCGAAGGCCCCCCACGGCGGGGCCTACGAGCAGTACTTC.

The rearrangement joins TRBV14 to TRBJ1-1, with 9 bases matching TRBD1. From germline, CDR1 is SGHDN and CDR2 FVKESK. CDR3 length equals 14 residues. The V and J ends lost 4 bases and 6 bases, in that order; junction bases with no gene match: 6. Here the CDR3 reads CASSREQGAAEAFF. CDR3 in DNA: TGTGCCAGCAGCCGGGAACAGGGGGCAGCTGAAGCTTTCTTT.

The chain couples TRBV5-1 to TRBJ2-3, with 9 bases that match TRBD1. Germline-derived CDR1 and CDR2 are SGHRS and YFSETQ. Trimming took 0 bases from V and 2 from J; bases not matched to a gene: 7. This CDR3 spans 17 amino acids. Here the CDR3 reads CASSLGDRVAHTDTQYF. DNA for the CDR3: TGCGCCAGCAGCTTGGGGGACAGGGTGGCCCACACAGATACGCAGTATTTT.

This clone has only one observation. CDR3 loop: CASSVHSLATEAFF. In DNA form, the CDR3 reads TGTGCCAGCAGCGTACACAGTCTAGCCACTGAAGCTTTCTTT. The chain carries TRBV9 and TRBJ1-1; D is unclear. V lost 1 base to trimming and J lost 4 bases, with 11 bases between them. Germline V gene data show CDR1 as SGDLS and CDR2 as YYNGEE. The CDR3 contains 14 residues.

This rearrangement joins TRBV5-1 to TRBJ2-5, with D perhaps TRBD1 (6 bases). The germline V gene has CDR1 SGHRS and CDR2 YFSETQ. Trimming took 0 bases from V and 5 from J, leaving 8 bases between them. The CDR3 has 13 residues. The CDR3 nucleotides are TGCGCCAGCAGCTTGGACAGGGCGGAGACCCAGTACTTC. Its translation is CASSLDRAETQYF.

The V and J genes are TRBV9 and TRBJ1-2; possibly TRBD1 for D (6 bases). Germline V gene lookup returns CDR1 SGDLS and CDR2 YYNGEE. The ends were cut back, 0 bases at V and 4 bases at J, with 7 bases in the middle. CDR3 length: 13 amino acids. CDR3 amino acids: CASSVEQGYGYTF. The CDR3 DNA sequence: TGTGCCAGCAGCGTAGAACAGGGCTATGGCTACACCTTC.

The chain joins TRBV15 to TRBJ1-4; 7 bases line up with TRBD1. The CDR3 runs 16 residues. The germline V gene has CDR1 LNHNV and CDR2 YYDKDF (reference sequence). V was pared by 3 bases and J by 5 bases, with 9 bases of the junction left unmatched. CDR3 in amino acids: CATSSVLQGSNEKLFF. CDR3 nucleotides: TGTGCCACCAGCAGTGTTCTACAGGGGTCAAATGAAAAACTGTTTTTT.

This clone was picked up one time. This chain links TRBV12-3 or TRBV12-4 with TRBJ1-2, with D possibly matching TRBD1 (5 bases). V was trimmed by 5 bases and J by 3 bases, leaving 10 bases between them. The CDR3 consists of 13 residues. CDR3 amino acids: CASSAGRYYGYTF. In DNA, the CDR3 is TGTGCCAGCAGTGCGGGACGGTACTATGGCTACACCTTC.

This chain joins TRBV19 and TRBJ1-6; D call uncertain. This CDR3 is 13 amino acids long. CDR1 is LNHDA and CDR2 is SQIVND in the germline V gene (reference sequence). Trimming took 0 bases from V and 9 from J, leaving 6 bases between them. The CDR3 loop is CASSIDLLSPLHF. DNA of the CDR3: TGTGCCAGTAGTATAGATCTTCTTTCACCCCTCCACTTT.

The chain employs TRBV5-4 and TRBJ2-3; 11 positions match TRBD2. CDR3 length equals 16 residues. Germline CDR1 and CDR2: SGHNT and YYREEE (reference sequence). The J segment lost 4 bases and the V segment lost 4 bases, leaving 8 bases of the junction unmatched. CDR3 in DNA: TGTGCCAGCAGCATCCCTACTAGCGGGGGACCAGATACGCAGTATTTT. It yields the protein CASSIPTSGGPDTQYF.

The genes are TRBV3-1 (or the pseudogene TRBV3-2) and TRBJ2-2; 7 bases are a match to TRBD1. J gave up 3 bases and V 1 base, and 2 bases lay outside the gene matches. The germline CDR1 and CDR2 sequences are LGHDT and YNNKEL (reference sequence). The CDR3 has 15 residues. Here the CDR3 DNA reads TGTGCCAGCAGCCAAGGGACAGGCTACACCGGGGAGCTGTTTTTT. Amino acid sequence: CASSQGTGYTGELFF.

The chain combines TRBV4-3 with TRBJ1-5; 9 nucleotides line up with TRBD1. Per the germline V gene, CDR1 is LGHNA and CDR2 is YSLEER. The trim removed 0 bases at V and 7 bases at J, leaving 4 bases unmatched. The CDR3 sequence is 15 residues long. The CDR3 sequence is CASSQETGGSQPQHF. The CDR3 DNA sequence: TGCGCCAGCAGCCAAGAAACAGGGGGCTCCCAGCCCCAGCATTTT.

V is TRBV10-1 and J is TRBJ1-5, with D possibly matching TRBD1 (6 bases). The CDR3 consists of 14 residues. Germline-derived CDR1 and CDR2 are WNHNN and SYGVQD (reference sequence). Deletions cut 10 bases from V and 2 bases from J, with 15 bases between. CDR3 protein: CAKLQGEGNQPQHF. In DNA form, the CDR3 reads TGCGCCAAGTTACAGGGAGAAGGCAATCAGCCCCAGCATTTT.